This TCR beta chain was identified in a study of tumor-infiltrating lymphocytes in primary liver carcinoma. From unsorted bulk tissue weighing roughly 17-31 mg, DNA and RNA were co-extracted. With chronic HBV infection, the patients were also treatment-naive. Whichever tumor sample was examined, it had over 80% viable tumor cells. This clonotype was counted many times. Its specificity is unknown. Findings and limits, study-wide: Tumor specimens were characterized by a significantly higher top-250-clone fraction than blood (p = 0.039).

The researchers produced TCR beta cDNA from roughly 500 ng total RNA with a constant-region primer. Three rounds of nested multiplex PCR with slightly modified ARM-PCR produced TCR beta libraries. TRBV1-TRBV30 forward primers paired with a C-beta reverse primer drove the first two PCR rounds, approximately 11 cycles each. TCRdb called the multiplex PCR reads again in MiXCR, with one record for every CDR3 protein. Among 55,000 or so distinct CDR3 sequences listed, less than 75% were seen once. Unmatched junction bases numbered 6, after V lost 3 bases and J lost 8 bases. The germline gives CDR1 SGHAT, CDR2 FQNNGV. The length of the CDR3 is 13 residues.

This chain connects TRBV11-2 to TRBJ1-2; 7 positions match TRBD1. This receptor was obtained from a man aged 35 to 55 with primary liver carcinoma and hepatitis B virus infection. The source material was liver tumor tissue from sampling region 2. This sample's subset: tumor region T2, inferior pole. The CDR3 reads CASSFDRAGGYTF. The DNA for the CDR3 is TGTGCCAGCAGCTTTGACAGGGCAGGGGGCTACACCTTC.